This T cell receptor beta chain came from a study of T cell responses to AZD1222 COVID-19 vaccine. TCRdb's table, derived via immunoSEQ multiplex PCR, lists solely in-frame clones and lacks some. The profile covers over 150,000 clones, with approximately 90% appearing a single time and roughly 1.6% taken by the ten largest. Germline-derived CDR1 and CDR2 are MDHEN and SYDVKM. V was cut by 3 bases and J by 0 bases, with 9 bases left in between. The CDR3 sequence is 15 residues long. Sequences were derived from peripheral blood, sampled on day 0 of AZD1222 vaccination. This TCR was recovered from an adult in good health. The chain couples TRBV28 to TRBJ2-1; weak D call: TRBD1 (5 bases). The CDR3 bases are TGTGCCAGCAGTTTCAGACAGAGCTCCTACAATGAGCAGTTCTTC. Translated: CASSFRQSSYNEQFF.